This T cell receptor (beta chain) was sequenced in a study of CD8+ T cells in alopecia areata. The treatment is: oral pan-JAK inhibitor, 5-10 mg twice daily. The table lists this clone with a few counts. Its antigen is unknown. Study findings and constraints: It was observed that many expanded lesional clones persisted in scalp and blood during tofacitinib. Scalp clonality and expanded CD8+ clones among the top 100 showed significant decreases with tofacitinib. Lesional scalp, especially alopecia totalis/universalis, showed higher clonality than normal scalp. Scalp samples also contribute reads from the resident alphabeta T cells found in normal skin.

The CDR3 length is 13 residues. Trimming took 7 bases from V and 8 from J, leaving 20 bases between them. In germline, CDR1 is SQVTM, CDR2 ANQGSEA. Following extraction, RNA underwent reverse transcription to cDNA, which served as the sequencing template. TCRdb's copy holds only in-frame clones and misses some; the assay was immunoSEQ multiplex PCR. This table has 170,000 or so clones, roughly two thirds appearing once. The TCR was taken from a human donor with alopecia areata. The starting material was CD4+ T cells sorted from blood, obtained at week 4, from a patient treated with tofacitinib. V gene TRBV29-1 combines with J gene TRBJ1-2; D might be TRBD1 (5 bases). CDR3 sequence (DNA): TGCAGCGCCGGGGACGGTCGGCAGAGAGGCTACACCTTC. Residues: CSAGDGRQRGYTF.